The rows below give T cell receptor beta chains drawn from one sample of a study of PD-L1 blockade in urothelial cancer. Repertoires were generated with immunoSEQ multiplex PCR, while TCRdb's copy carries only in-frame clones and drops some. The repertoire consists of about 28,000 clones, with around 86% occurring once and the leading ten covering about 1.9%. The specimen was PBMCs, collected around atezolizumab (anti-PD-L1) treatment. Receptors were obtained from a man aged 50 or older with urothelial cancer. Each CDR3 is given with its conserved first and last residue. A D gene is named only where the DNA matches it firmly. Clone sizes are given selectively: once, few, many, or a class where the clone is expanded.

NA,13,TRBV2,NA,TRBJ1-5,TGTGCCACTCAGGACACGGAGAATCAGCCCCAGCATTTT,CATQDTENQPQHF
NA,14,TRBV27,NA,TRBJ1-1,TGTGCCAGCAGGTCCTCCGACGGAGGGAATGAAGCTTTCTTT,CASRSSDGGNEAFF
NA,16,TRBV7-9,TRBD2,TRBJ2-4,TGTGCCAGCAGCCCTGGGGGGGTCCTAGCCAAAAACATTCAGTACTTC,CASSPGGVLAKNIQYF
NA,15,TRBV9,NA,TRBJ1-6,TGTGCCAGCAGAAAGGAGAGCTCCTATAATTCACCCCTCCACTTT,CASRKESSYNSPLHF
NA,15,TRBV6-6,NA,TRBJ1-5,TGTGCCAGCAGTTTCTCCCGACAGGGCAATCAGCCCCAGCATTTT,CASSFSRQGNQPQHF
NA,14,TRBV15,NA,TRBJ2-2,TGTGCCACCAGCCGAGTCTTAAACACCGGGGAGCTGTTTTTT,CATSRVLNTGELFF
NA,13,TRBV27,NA,TRBJ1-5,TGTGCCAGCAGTTCGACATCCAATCAGCCCCAGCATTTT,CASSSTSNQPQHF
NA,15,TRBV6-5,NA,TRBJ1-3,TGTGCCAGCAGTGCCCCGCGGGGGTCTGGAAACACCATATATTTT,CASSAPRGSGNTIYF
NA,13,TRBV6-1,TRBD1,TRBJ2-1,TGTGCCAGCAGTGACCTACAGGGGGATGAGCAGTTCTTC,CASSDLQGDEQFF
NA,14,TRBV6-1,NA,TRBJ1-2,TGTGCCAGCACCCCCGCGGACACCGTCGGTGGCTACACCTTC,CASTPADTVGGYTF
NA,14,TRBV4-1,NA,TRBJ1-2,TGCGCCAGCAGCCACATTTCGGGATGGGATGGCTACACCTTC,CASSHISGWDGYTF
NA,19,TRBV13,TRBD2,TRBJ2-2,TGTGCCAGCAGCCAAACTTTCGGGGTAGCGGGACCTAACACCGGGGAGCTGTTTTTT,CASSQTFGVAGPNTGELFF
NA,13,TRBV6-5,NA,TRBJ1-1,TGTGCCAGCAGCCCGGGGAGGAACACTGAAGCTTTCTTT,CASSPGRNTEAFF
once,16,TRBV6-6,TRBD1,TRBJ1-3,TGTGCCAGCAGCGGCTGGGACAGGGGGACAGGAAACACCATATATTTT,CASSGWDRGTGNTIYF
NA,16,TRBV11-3,TRBD2,TRBJ2-3,TGTGCCAGCAGCTTAGGGCTAGCGGGAAGCACAGATACGCAGTATTTT,CASSLGLAGSTDTQYF
NA,17,TRBV6-1,TRBD2,TRBJ2-4,TGTGCCAGCAGTGAAGCGGGAGCGGGGGTAGCCAAAAACATTCAGTACTTC,CASSEAGAGVAKNIQYF
NA,14,TRBV11-2,NA,TRBJ2-3,TGTGCCAGTCAGGGCCGACCTCTCACAGATACGCAGTATTTT,CASQGRPLTDTQYF
NA,15,TRBV5-1,NA,TRBJ2-3,TGCGCCAGCATCCTAGGGGGTGTAGGCACAGATACGCAGTATTTT,CASILGGVGTDTQYF
NA,15,TRBV28,NA,TRBJ1-5,TGTGCCAGCAGTACCCCGGGGGGTGTCGTCCAGCCCCAGCATTTT,CASSTPGGVVQPQHF
NA,16,TRBV5-1,TRBD2,TRBJ2-3,TGCGCCAGCAGCTTGGCACTAGCGGGAGATCGGGATACGCAGTATTTT,CASSLALAGDRDTQYF
NA,13,TRBV14,NA,TRBJ2-1,TGTGCCAGCAGCCAAGATCGTACGGGTGAGCAGTTCTTC,CASSQDRTGEQFF
NA,15,TRBV5-6,TRBD1,TRBJ1-4,TGTGCCAGCAGCTACCCGGGACAGGGGAATGAAAAACTGTTTTTT,CASSYPGQGNEKLFF
NA,16,TRBV7-3,TRBD2,TRBJ2-1,TGTGCCAGCAGCTTAAGTGGGACTAGCGGGAGAGCTGAGCAGTTCTTC,CASSLSGTSGRAEQFF
NA,12,TRBV19,NA,TRBJ2-1,TGTGCCAGTAGTATAAACTCTTTTGAGCAGTTCTTC,CASSINSFEQFF
NA,14,TRBV19,NA,TRBJ2-3,TGTGCCAGTGGGCTAGCGACTAGCACAGATACGCAGTATTTT,CASGLATSTDTQYF
NA,11,TRBV29-1,NA,TRBJ1-3,TGCAGCGTAGGGGCTGGAAACACCATATATTTT,CSVGAGNTIYF
NA,16,TRBV7-9,NA,TRBJ2-6,TGTGCCAGCAGCTCCGGGTTTTTTTCTGGGGCCAACGTCCTGACTTTC,CASSSGFFSGANVLTF
NA,15,TRBV5-1,NA,TRBJ2-2,TGCGCCAGCAGCCAGGACTGGTTCTACACCGGGGAGCTGTTTTTT,CASSQDWFYTGELFF
NA,14,TRBV5-1,NA,TRBJ2-2,TGCGCCAGCAGCTTCGGGACTTACACCGGGGAGCTGTTTTTT,CASSFGTYTGELFF
NA,14,TRBV4-1,NA,TRBJ1-3,TGCGCCAGCAGCCAGCTAGGCTCTGGAAACACCATATATTTT,CASSQLGSGNTIYF
NA,13,TRBV18,TRBD1,TRBJ1-1,TGTGCCAGCTCATCTCGACAGGGTACTGAAGCTTTCTTT,CASSSRQGTEAFF
once,15,TRBV5-4,NA,TRBJ1-2,TGTGCCAGCAGCTTACAAGGGGCTGGTAACTATGGCTACACCTTC,CASSLQGAGNYGYTF
NA,18,TRBV4-2,NA,TRBJ2-6,TGTGCCAGCAGCCAAGTTCCCGAGGGCGGCTCTGGGGCCAACGTCCTGACTTTC,CASSQVPEGGSGANVLTF
NA,15,TRBV10-1,TRBD1,TRBJ2-5,TGCGCCAGCAGTACCAGGACAGGGGGGTCTGAGACCCAGTACTTC,CASSTRTGGSETQYF
NA,14,TRBV7-9,TRBD2,TRBJ2-1,TGTGCCAGCAGCTTAGCGGGGGGGAGTGTTGAGCAGTTCTTC,CASSLAGGSVEQFF
NA,18,TRBV7-9,NA,TRBJ2-3,TGTGCCAGCAGCACACCCCAGCACATCCCGCGGGCCACAGATACGCAGTATTTT,CASSTPQHIPRATDTQYF
NA,16,TRBV10-3,TRBD1,TRBJ1-2,TGTGCCATCAGTGACCGCCGGACAGGACAGGGCTATGGCTACACCTTC,CAISDRRTGQGYGYTF
NA,13,TRBV6-4,TRBD1,TRBJ1-4,TGTGCCAGCAGTGTGGCAGGGGGCGAAAAACTGTTTTTT,CASSVAGGEKLFF
NA,16,TRBV10-3,TRBD1,TRBJ1-1,TGTGCCATCAGTCGGGACCCGACAGGGACAAACACTGAAGCTTTCTTT,CAISRDPTGTNTEAFF
NA,12,TRBV6-1,NA,TRBJ1-2,TGTGCCAGCATGACTCTATACTATGGCTACACCTTC,CASMTLYYGYTF
NA,15,TRBV9,NA,TRBJ2-1,TGTGCCAGCAGCGTAGTGGTGAGCTCCTACAATGAGCAGTTCTTC,CASSVVVSSYNEQFF
NA,15,TRBV5-1,TRBD1,TRBJ2-5,TGCGCCAGCAGCTCTTCAGGACAGGGTCAAGAGACCCAGTACTTC,CASSSSGQGQETQYF
NA,13,TRBV7-7,NA,TRBJ2-5,TGTGCTAGCTCCTTTGGAGTACAAGAGACCCAGTACTTC,CASSFGVQETQYF
NA,15,TRBV7-3,TRBD1,TRBJ2-7,TGTGCCAGCAGTTCAAACGGGGACAGGATTTACGAGCAGTACTTC,CASSSNGDRIYEQYF
NA,15,TRBV6-4,TRBD2,TRBJ2-1,TGTGCCAGCAGTGACTCTAGCGGGGGGGCTAATGAGCAGTTCTTC,CASSDSSGGANEQFF
NA,17,TRBV9,NA,TRBJ1-1,TGTGCCAGCAGCGCCCCCCAGGGGAGGGTCGATTACGCTGAAGCTTTCTTT,CASSAPQGRVDYAEAFF
NA,14,TRBV28,TRBD1,TRBJ2-5,TGTGCCAGCAGCAAGGACAGGGGGCTTGAGACCCAGTACTTC,CASSKDRGLETQYF
NA,16,TRBV5-4,TRBD2,TRBJ2-1,TGTGCCAGCAGCAGTAGCGGGAGGACCAACTACAATGAGCAGTTCTTC,CASSSSGRTNYNEQFF
NA,11,TRBV6-6,NA,TRBJ2-5,TGTGCCAGCAGTTACCCGGAGACCCAGTACTTC,CASSYPETQYF
NA,13,TRBV19,NA,TRBJ1-1,TGTGCCAGTCGACAGGACTGGAACACTGAAGCTTTCTTT,CASRQDWNTEAFF
NA,14,TRBV5-6,TRBD1,TRBJ1-3,TGTGCCAGCAGAAGACAGGGTTATGGAAACACCATATATTTT,CASRRQGYGNTIYF
NA,19,TRBV6-1,TRBD1,TRBJ2-7,TGTGCCAGCAGTGAATTTCCGAGGGACAGTTTTCAGGTCGCCTACGAGCAGTACTTC,CASSEFPRDSFQVAYEQYF